This is a list of T cell receptor beta chains from one sample in a study of T cell changes during pregnancy in multiple sclerosis. Using immunoSEQ multiplex PCR, the repertoire was profiled, and TCRdb retains in-frame clones only, with some absent. The sample has tens of thousands of clones, more than 90% seen once. Sample: peripheral blood, taken in the second trimester of pregnancy. All receptors come from a female donor with multiple sclerosis, enrolled in a pregnancy study. The CDR3 runs from the conserved cysteine through the conserved F or W.

V gene	J gene	CDR3 protein
TRBV10-3	TRBJ1-1	CAISESREPKAFF
TRBV6-5	TRBJ1-2	CASSYSGAGGLYGYTF
TRBV25-1	TRBJ1-6	CASRDRGYNSPLHF
TRBV19	TRBJ2-7	CASSRGPNSMQGEQYF
TRBV7-9	TRBJ2-5	CASSSGGRGTQYF
TRBV19	TRBJ2-3	CASSIDRVSTDTQYF
TRBV6-1	TRBJ1-2	CASSETAGGAAGYTF
TRBV19	TRBJ1-1	CASSARHLNTEAFF
TRBV27	TRBJ2-5	CASSPRSAEETQYF
TRBV28	TRBJ1-3	CASTSLSGSPVSGNTIYF
TRBV6-1	TRBJ2-5	CASSEDHHSSETQYF
TRBV6-6	TRBJ1-5	CAGDPGGSNQPQHF
TRBV7-9	TRBJ1-1	CASSLIVGAEAFF
TRBV9	TRBJ1-4	CASSVPGQGAAINEKLFF
TRBV7-9	TRBJ1-5	CASSPLLGRKNQPQHF
TRBV15	TRBJ2-2	CASSGQGNTGELFF
TRBV7-8	TRBJ1-5	CASSPSDRVIGQPQHF
TRBV27	TRBJ2-7	CASSSRDRGFEQYF
TRBV28	TRBJ1-1	CASSPRFNTEAFF
TRBV7-2	TRBJ2-1	CASSSVSEQFF
TRBV5-6	TRBJ2-2	CASSFFPGAANTGELFF
TRBV5-1	TRBJ2-1	CASSWTESSYNEQFF
TRBV19	TRBJ1-1	CASSPGQGAVMNTEAFF